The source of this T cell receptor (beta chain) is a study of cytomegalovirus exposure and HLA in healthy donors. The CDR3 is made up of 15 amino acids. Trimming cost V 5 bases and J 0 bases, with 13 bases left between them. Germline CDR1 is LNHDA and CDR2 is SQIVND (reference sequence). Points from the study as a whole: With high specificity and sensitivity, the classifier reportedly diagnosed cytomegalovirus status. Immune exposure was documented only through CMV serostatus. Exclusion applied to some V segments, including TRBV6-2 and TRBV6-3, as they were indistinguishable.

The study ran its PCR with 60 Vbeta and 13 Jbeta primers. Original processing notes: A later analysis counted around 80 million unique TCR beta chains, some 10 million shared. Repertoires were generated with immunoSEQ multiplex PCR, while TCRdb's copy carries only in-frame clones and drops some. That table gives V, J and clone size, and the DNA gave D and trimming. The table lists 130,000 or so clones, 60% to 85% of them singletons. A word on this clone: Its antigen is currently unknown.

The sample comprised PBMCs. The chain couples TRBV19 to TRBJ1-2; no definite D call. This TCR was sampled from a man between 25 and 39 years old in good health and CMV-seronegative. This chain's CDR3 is CASSWAVRANYGYTF. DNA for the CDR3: TGTGCCAGTAGTTGGGCAGTGAGAGCTAACTATGGCTACACCTTC.